The 11 T cell receptor beta chains below were found in one sample sequenced in a study of T cells after yellow fever vaccination. TCRdb reprocessed the 5' RACE reads with MiXCR, giving one entry per CDR3 protein. The sample lists roughly 120,000 distinct CDR3 sequences; around 8% were seen once. Here the sequenced sample was CD8+ T cells sorted from PBMCs, taken 45 days after the yellow fever booster vaccination. All receptors derive from a man aged 25 to 40 who received the YFV17D yellow fever vaccine.

This clonotype was seen more than once but under ten times. The J gene is TRBJ2-7, the V gene TRBV27; 7 bases align to TRBD2. Per germline, CDR1 MNHEY and CDR2 SMNVEV (reference sequence). V was pared by 8 bases and J by 3 bases, with 10 bases of the junction left unmatched. The CDR3 covers 14 residues. The CDR3 loop is CASGEGAGVYEQYF. CDR3 DNA: TGTGCCAGCGGGGAAGGGGCGGGAGTCTACGAGCAGTACTTC.

This clonotype occurred many times. The rearrangement links TRBV7-9 to TRBJ2-2; D ambiguous. Trimming shortened V by 3 bases and J by 2 bases, and 1 base separated the two germline ends. Germline V CDR1 and CDR2: SEHNR, FQNEAQ (reference sequence). The CDR3 consists of 12 residues. In nucleotides, the CDR3 is TGTGCCAGCAGCTTTAACACCGGGGAGCTGTTTTTT. Translation: CASSFNTGELFF.

This clonotype turned up a few times. The chain joins TRBV7-9 to TRBJ1-1, with TRBD1 as a possible D gene (6 bases). The CDR3 runs 14 residues. The V end was cut by 5 bases, the J end by 5 bases, with 15 bases between. In germline, CDR1 is SEHNR, CDR2 FQNEAQ (reference sequence). The CDR3 loop is CASSAPGVRTEAFF. CDR3 sequence (DNA): TGTGCCAGCAGCGCCCCAGGGGTACGGACTGAAGCTTTCTTT. The whole variable domain, filled in from reference TRBV7-9 and TRBJ1-1, reads DTGVSQNPRHKITKRGQNVTFRCDPISEHNRLYWYRQTLGQGPEFLTYFQNEAQLEKSRLLSDRFSAERPKGSFSTLEIQRTEQGDSAMYLCASSAPGVRTEAFFGQGTRLTVV.

At least ten counts were recorded for this clonotype. DNA for the CDR3: TGTGCCACCCAATCGGGGGGCATGAACACTGAAGCTTTCTTT. It translates to CATQSGGMNTEAFF. The J gene is TRBJ1-1, the V gene TRBV15, with D tentatively TRBD1 (6 bases). The CDR3 spans 14 residues. Germline CDR1 LNHNV, CDR2 YYDKDF (reference sequence). Trimming cost V 8 bases and J 0 bases, with 13 bases left between them.

The chain is built from TRBV4-3 and TRBJ2-6, with a weak D call TRBD1 (5 bases). CDR3 length: 16 residues. The germline gives CDR1 LGHNA, CDR2 YSLEER. The V and J ends lost 5 bases and 2 bases respectively, with 13 bases between them. CDR3 amino acids: CASSNDSPAGANVLTF. CDR3 bases: TGCGCCAGCAGCAACGACAGCCCGGCTGGGGCCAACGTCCTGACTTTC.

This clonotype was observed at least ten times. This sequence joins TRBV19 and TRBJ1-2; no definite D call. The germline gives CDR1 LNHDA, CDR2 SQIVND (reference sequence). With 7 bases removed from V and 4 bases from J, the gap between germline ends came to 22 bases. The CDR3 totals 16 residues. CDR3 sequence: CASTPIIRGRSYGYTF. In DNA form, the CDR3 reads TGTGCCAGTACACCAATCATTCGAGGGCGGAGCTATGGCTACACCTTC.

This clonotype was counted a few times. The chain carries TRBV18 and TRBJ2-3; D unclear. Germline V gene lookup returns CDR1 KGHSH and CDR2 LQKENI. V shed 2 bases and J shed 0 bases, with 9 bases lying between them. The CDR3 has 15 residues. DNA for the CDR3: TGTGCCAGCTCACCAAACACACTCAGCACAGATACGCAGTATTTT. Translated: CASSPNTLSTDTQYF.

Worth noting for this clonotype: This could be a read error, since a much larger clone is one nucleotide away. This chain links TRBV20-1 with TRBJ2-1; D possibly corresponds to TRBD1 (6 bases). The J call may be mistaken, given a closer DNA end match to TRBJ2-7. The CDR3 extends over 16 amino acids. The germline CDR1 and CDR2 sequences are DFQATT and SNEGSKA (reference sequence). This CDR3 is CSAWAASNQGYNEQYF. The CDR3 nucleotides are TGCAGTGCTTGGGCGGCTAGTAATCAGGGGTACAATGAGCAGTACTTC.

This clonotype appeared many times. This chain joins TRBV20-1 and TRBJ1-1; D might be TRBD1 (6 bases). CDR1 and CDR2 from the germline V gene are DFQATT and SNEGSKA (reference sequence). V shed 6 bases and J shed 5 bases, with 16 bases lying between them. CDR3 length equals 13 residues. CDR3 protein: CSAGSGAVTEAFF. The CDR3 DNA is TGCAGTGCGGGATCGGGGGCGGTTACTGAAGCTTTCTTT.

This clonotype was picked up many times. V gene TRBV4-1 combines with J gene TRBJ2-1; D is ambiguous. Germline values: CDR1 MGHRA, CDR2 YSYEKL. This CDR3 has 13 residues. With 0 bases removed from V and 15 bases from J, the gap between germline ends came to 15 bases. The CDR3 here is CASSQEVTHGGFF. As DNA, the CDR3 is TGCGCCAGCAGCCAAGAGGTTACCCACGGTGGGTTCTTC.

This clonotype was counted many times. The chain recombines TRBV6-5 with TRBJ1-1; TRBD1 agrees at 8 bases. Germline V CDR1 and CDR2: MNHEY, SVGAGI. Losses at the gene ends were 4 bases for V and 0 bases for J; bases not matched to a gene: 10. The CDR3 is 17 amino acids. The CDR3 DNA follows: TGTGCCAGCAGTTCCCAGGGGGCCTGGGGGATGAACACTGAAGCTTTCTTT. Translating it yields CASSSQGAWGMNTEAFF.